Listed below are T cell receptor beta chains from one sample, sequenced in a study of blood T cell repertoires in COVID-19. The repertoire was sequenced with immunoSEQ multiplex PCR; TCRdb's copy has only in-frame clones and lacks some. The sample has about 260,000 clones; about 80% are singletons. The source material was PBMCs or T cells enriched from blood (not recorded which). These receptors were obtained from a man aged 25-45 years with acute COVID-19. Each CDR3 is given with its conserved first and last residue. Fields, in order: J gene, V gene, D gene, clone size, CDR3 protein. D genes are given only for firm matches. The size field is filled for only some rows; it gives once, few, many or a size class.

j_gene: TRBJ2-3
v_gene: TRBV3-1/TRBV3-2
d_gene: NA
abundance: NA
CDR3aa: CASSQSEGADTQYF

j_gene: TRBJ2-1
v_gene: TRBV9
d_gene: TRBD2
abundance: NA
CDR3aa: CASSPTGLANEQFF

j_gene: TRBJ2-2
v_gene: TRBV13
d_gene: NA
abundance: NA
CDR3aa: CASHYRPTNTGELFF

j_gene: TRBJ1-1
v_gene: TRBV19
d_gene: NA
abundance: NA
CDR3aa: CASRAGRETEAFF

j_gene: TRBJ2-1
v_gene: TRBV19
d_gene: TRBD1
abundance: NA
CDR3aa: CASSGEQGATHNEQFF

j_gene: TRBJ2-1
v_gene: TRBV13
d_gene: TRBD2
abundance: NA
CDR3aa: CASSLTGGGVRNEQFF

j_gene: TRBJ1-3
v_gene: TRBV18
d_gene: TRBD1
abundance: NA
CDR3aa: CASSPLGQGDTIYF

j_gene: TRBJ2-3
v_gene: TRBV24-1
d_gene: NA
abundance: NA
CDR3aa: CATRGRDSTDTQYF

j_gene: TRBJ1-1
v_gene: TRBV20-1
d_gene: TRBD1
abundance: once
CDR3aa: CSARRQGEAFF

j_gene: TRBJ1-2
v_gene: TRBV3-1/TRBV3-2
d_gene: NA
abundance: NA
CDR3aa: CASSPGVGRGYTF

j_gene: TRBJ1-5
v_gene: TRBV6-5
d_gene: NA
abundance: NA
CDR3aa: CASTLDSSNQPQHF

j_gene: TRBJ2-1
v_gene: TRBV30
d_gene: TRBD2
abundance: NA
CDR3aa: CAWSVGWVAGDHEQFF

j_gene: TRBJ2-4
v_gene: TRBV6-6
d_gene: TRBD1
abundance: NA
CDR3aa: CASRHTGDIQYF

j_gene: TRBJ1-2
v_gene: TRBV19
d_gene: NA
abundance: NA
CDR3aa: CASSTSNYGYTF

j_gene: TRBJ2-1
v_gene: TRBV28
d_gene: TRBD1
abundance: NA
CDR3aa: CASRMTGTGGNEQFF

j_gene: TRBJ2-5
v_gene: TRBV11-2
d_gene: NA
abundance: NA
CDR3aa: CASSLGSQETQYF

j_gene: TRBJ2-5
v_gene: TRBV3-1/TRBV3-2
d_gene: TRBD2
abundance: NA
CDR3aa: CATRKSGRGETQYF

j_gene: TRBJ2-3
v_gene: TRBV9
d_gene: TRBD2
abundance: NA
CDR3aa: CASSILAGGFTDTQYF

j_gene: TRBJ1-1
v_gene: TRBV6-2/TRBV6-3
d_gene: TRBD1
abundance: NA
CDR3aa: CASSYRQGARNTEAFF

j_gene: TRBJ1-4
v_gene: TRBV7-2
d_gene: TRBD1
abundance: NA
CDR3aa: CASSVGRGQRDEKLFF

j_gene: TRBJ1-3
v_gene: TRBV4-1
d_gene: NA
abundance: NA
CDR3aa: CASSHPQGQGNTIYF

j_gene: TRBJ1-2
v_gene: TRBV30
d_gene: NA
abundance: NA
CDR3aa: CAWSVRLEAGGYTF

j_gene: TRBJ1-2
v_gene: TRBV7-9
d_gene: NA
abundance: NA
CDR3aa: CASSLARGEIYGYTF

j_gene: TRBJ1-2
v_gene: TRBV6-5
d_gene: TRBD1
abundance: NA
CDR3aa: CASSYSPGQGIGGYTF

j_gene: TRBJ1-2
v_gene: TRBV6-5
d_gene: TRBD1
abundance: NA
CDR3aa: CASTRTGVNYGYTF

j_gene: TRBJ2-3
v_gene: TRBV19
d_gene: TRBD1
abundance: NA
CDR3aa: CASTRTGNSWADTQYF

j_gene: TRBJ1-5
v_gene: TRBV20-1
d_gene: NA
abundance: NA
CDR3aa: CSASGTGNSQPQHF